Presented here are 19 T cell receptor beta chains from one specimen sequenced in a study of T-cell memory formation after mild COVID-19. From the 5' RACE reads, TCRdb called clonotypes with MiXCR, one entry per CDR3 protein. The sample includes about 260,000 distinct CDR3 sequences, 8% to 10% of them seen just once. Sample: PBMCs or a T cell subset sorted from them (not recorded which). These receptors were taken from a man between 18 and 29 years old who had mild COVID-19 (a few samples of this study predate the infection). Cell type and time point are not known.

This clonotype has at least ten counts. V usage is TRBV12-3 or TRBV12-4 and J usage is TRBJ2-3; D not certain. This CDR3 spans 12 amino acids. Trimming stripped 4 bases from V and 4 bases from J, with 6 bases between. This CDR3 is CASSSGPDTQYF. CDR3 sequence (DNA): TGTGCCAGCAGTTCAGGTCCAGATACGCAGTATTTT.

The chain has TRBV7-2 and TRBJ1-6; D call uncertain. The germline V gene encodes CDR1 SGHTA and CDR2 FQGNSA. V lost 5 bases and J 9 bases, leaving 17 bases between the germline ends. This CDR3 has 15 residues. The CDR3, as DNA: TGTGCCAGCAGCGTATCTAGCGCCAATGGTTCACCCCTCCACTTT. Translated: CASSVSSANGSPLHF.

This clonotype was seen many times. The rearrangement links TRBV28 to TRBJ2-3, with no clear D. V gave up 5 bases and J gave up 2 bases, with 17 bases separating them. This CDR3 region has 16 residues. CDR1 is MDHEN and CDR2 is SYDVKM in the germline V gene. This CDR3 is CASSTLTFTLTDTQYF. Here the CDR3 DNA reads TGTGCCAGCAGTACCCTGACATTTACCCTCACAGATACGCAGTATTTT.

This clonotype was seen ten or more times. J is TRBJ2-1 and V is TRBV5-1, with 7 positions matching TRBD2. Germline V gene sequence: CDR1 SGHRS, CDR2 YFSETQ. This CDR3 is built from 13 residues. The V and J ends lost 1 base and 7 bases, in that order; junction bases with no gene match: 2. The chain's CDR3 is CASSLLGGNEQFF. The CDR3 region has the DNA TGCGCCAGCAGCTTGTTGGGAGGGAATGAGCAGTTCTTC.

V and J are TRBV30 and TRBJ2-7, with a tentative D call TRBD2 (5 bases). Germline CDR1 GTSNPN, CDR2 SVGIG (reference sequence). V lost 3 bases and J 1 base, leaving 13 bases between the germline ends. This CDR3 comprises 14 residues. The CDR3 loop is CAWRTNSPSYEQYF. CDR3 nucleotide sequence: TGTGCCTGGAGGACTAACAGTCCGTCCTACGAGCAGTACTTC.

The CDR3 nucleotides read TGTGCCAGCAGCTTGATCCACCAGGGGGGGGAAGAGACCCAGTACTTC. Protein product: CASSLIHQGGEETQYF. The rearrangement links TRBV5-5 to TRBJ2-5; D is perhaps TRBD1 or TRBD2 (7 bases each). The CDR3 has 16 residues. Between the trimmed V and J ends, which lost 1 base and 3 bases, there was a span of 16 bases. The V gene's germline CDR1 is SGHKS and CDR2 YYEKEE (reference sequence). The full variable domain, completed using reference TRBV5-5 and TRBJ2-5, is DAGVTQSPTHLIKTRGQQVTLRCSPISGHKSVSWYQQVLGQGPQFIFQYYEKEERGRGNFPDRFSARQFPNYSSELNVNALLLGDSALYLCASSLIHQGGEETQYFGPGTRLLVL.

This rearrangement joins TRBV7-8 to TRBJ2-7; 13 bases are shared with TRBD2. Germline V gene sequence: CDR1 SGHVS, CDR2 FQNEAQ. The CDR3 contains 15 residues. J was trimmed by 4 bases and V by 5 bases; bases with no gene match: 5. As DNA, the CDR3 is TGTGCCAGCAGCCCACTGGGACTAGCGGGGTACGAGCAGTACTTC. Translating gives CASSPLGLAGYEQYF. Full variable domain (remainder filled in from reference TRBV7-8 and TRBJ2-7): GAGVSQSPRYKVAKRGQDVALRCDPISGHVSLFWYQQALGQGPEFLTYFQNEAQLDKSGLPSDRFFAERPEGSVSTLKIQRTQQEDSAVYLCASSPLGLAGYEQYFGPGTRLTVT.

This clonotype was observed at least ten times. The gene calls are TRBV7-8 and TRBJ2-7; 8 bases match TRBD1. The germline V gene encodes CDR1 SGHVS and CDR2 FQNEAQ. With 0 bases clipped from V and 2 bases from J, the junction kept 6 bases outside the gene matches. This CDR3 contains 16 residues. CDR3 loop: CASSLAGGTGPYEQYF. DNA of the CDR3: TGTGCCAGCAGCTTAGCGGGTGGGACAGGTCCCTACGAGCAGTACTTC.

This clonotype occurred a few times. The J gene is TRBJ2-2, the V gene TRBV24-1, with 9 positions matching TRBD2. The CDR3 consists of 15 residues. V was pared by 10 bases and J by 6 bases, with 11 bases of the junction left unmatched. The germline CDR1 and CDR2 sequences are KGHDR and SFDVKD. As DNA, the CDR3 is TGTGCCACAGCATCCGGGACTAGCAATGCCGGGGAGCTGTTTTTT. This gives the protein CATASGTSNAGELFF.

In this sample, this clonotype turned up many times. The chain uses TRBV9 and TRBJ2-1; 12 bases agree with TRBD1. V gave up 4 bases and J gave up 6 bases; unmatched junction bases: 5. The V gene's germline CDR1 is SGDLS and CDR2 YYNGEE. The CDR3 is made up of 15 amino acids. The CDR3 nucleotides are TGTGCCAGCAGCCGGGACAGGGGGCTACTCAATGAGCAGTTCTTC. Translating gives CASSRDRGLLNEQFF.

This clonotype was found a few times. The chain joins TRBV7-2 to TRBJ1-4, with D perhaps TRBD1 (5 bases). The length of the CDR3 is 14 residues. Germline assignment: CDR1 SGHTA and CDR2 FQGNSA. V was pared by 3 bases and J by 6 bases, with 11 bases between. The CDR3, as DNA: TGTGCCAGCAGCTTGGGGTCAGGGTATGAAAAACTGTTTTTT. Amino acid sequence: CASSLGSGYEKLFF. Using reference TRBV7-2 and TRBJ1-4 for the parts outside the CDR3, the full variable domain is GAGVSQSPSNKVTEKGKDVELRCDPISGHTALYWYRQSLGQGLEFLIYFQGNSAPDKSGLPSDRFSAERTGGSVSTLTIQRTQQEDSAVYLCASSLGSGYEKLFFGSGTQLSVL.

This clonotype was seen a handful of times. The chain combines TRBV27 with TRBJ2-1; 9 positions match TRBD1. The CDR3 covers 13 residues. Germline V gene data show CDR1 as MNHEY and CDR2 as SMNVEV (reference sequence). V shed 10 bases, J shed 5 bases, and the junction held 6 bases outside the gene matches. CDR3 nucleotides: TGTGCCACGGGGGGACAGGGTAACAATGAGCAGTTCTTC. Its translation is CATGGQGNNEQFF.

The rearrangement links TRBV29-1 to TRBJ2-1; perhaps D is TRBD1 or TRBD2 (5 bases each). Germline loops: CDR1 SQVTM, CDR2 ANQGSEA. The CDR3 is 14 residues long. Trimming took off 5 bases at V and 8 bases at J, with 19 bases between the two ends. In nucleotides, the CDR3 is TGCAGCGTTCAAAGGGAGCAGGGTAGGGATGAGCAGTTCTTC. Amino acids: CSVQREQGRDEQFF.

CDR3 sequence: CAISRQGNEQFF. CDR3 sequence (DNA): TGTGCCATCAGTCGACAGGGAAATGAGCAGTTCTTC. The chain is built from TRBV10-3 and TRBJ2-1, with TRBD1 matching over 7 bases. This CDR3 is 12 amino acids long. Per germline, CDR1 ENHRY and CDR2 SYGVKD. V dropped 5 bases and J dropped 7; count of bases not matched to a gene: 2.

This clonotype has just a few counts. The V call is TRBV27, the J call TRBJ2-3; D might be TRBD1 or TRBD2, each matching 6 bases. Germline CDR1 and CDR2: MNHEY and SMNVEV (reference sequence). The CDR3 is 15 amino acids. Trimming took 8 bases from V and 1 from J, leaving 16 bases between them. CDR3 in amino acids: CASSRPGAGTDTQYF. CDR3 DNA sequence: TGTGCCAGCTCGAGGCCGGGGGCCGGCACAGATACGCAGTATTTT.

This clonotype was detected ten times or more. The chain combines TRBV5-1 with TRBJ2-3; D remains ambiguous. CDR1 and CDR2 (germline): SGHRS, YFSETQ. The CDR3 loop spans 12 amino acids. V lost 4 bases and J 5 bases, leaving 8 bases between the germline ends. The CDR3 DNA sequence: TGCGCCAGCAGCCCACATTTAGATACGCAGTATTTT. Protein: CASSPHLDTQYF. Based on the CDR3 plus reference TRBV5-1 and TRBJ2-3, the full variable domain is KAGVTQTPRYLIKTRGQQVTLSCSPISGHRSVSWYQQTPGQGLQFLFEYFSETQRNKGNFPGRFSGRQFSNSRSEMNVSTLELGDSALYLCASSPHLDTQYFGPGTRLTVL.

This clonotype appeared many times. The gene calls are TRBV10-3 and TRBJ2-7, with 7 bases fitting TRBD1. Germline V gives CDR1 ENHRY, CDR2 SYGVKD. This CDR3 comprises 12 residues. The J segment lost 4 bases and the V segment lost 4 bases, leaving 1 base of the junction unmatched. Written as DNA, the CDR3 is TGTGCCATCAGTGGGGACAGTTACGAGCAGTACTTC. It yields the protein CAISGDSYEQYF.

In this sample, this clonotype turned up a few times. This chain uses TRBV20-1 with TRBJ2-2; the D gene is possibly TRBD1 (6 bases). There are 15 residues in the CDR3. Trimming shortened V by 5 bases and J by 4 bases, and 17 bases separated the two germline ends. The germline gives CDR1 DFQATT, CDR2 SNEGSKA (reference sequence). Here the CDR3 DNA reads TGCAGTGCTTACTCTCACAGGGTTTCCACCGGGGAGCTGTTTTTT. This translates into CSAYSHRVSTGELFF.

This chain connects TRBV3-1 to TRBJ2-5; 7 bases map to TRBD2. J lost 6 bases, V lost 1 base, and 8 bases had no gene match. Looked up from germline, CDR1 is LGHDT and CDR2 is YNNKEL (reference sequence). CDR3 length equals 15 residues. The CDR3 reads CASSQVGGTRKTQYF. The DNA for the CDR3 is TGTGCCAGCAGCCAAGTCGGGGGGACCCGAAAGACCCAGTACTTC.